This T cell receptor (beta chain) emerged from a study of blood T cell repertoires in COVID-19. About the research overall: COVID-19 samples collected from the United States, Italy and Spain covered acute and convalescent phases.

With V trimmed by 3 bases and J by 0 bases, 14 bases remained unmatched. The CDR3 has 18 residues. Germline V gene sequence: CDR1 SQVTM, CDR2 ANQGSEA. TCRdb keeps only in-frame clones here, not all; method: immunoSEQ multiplex PCR. Of about 130,000 clones listed, approximately 86% were seen once; the top ten hold about 2.3%. The TCR originated in a woman in her 50s who had recovered from COVID-19. The gene calls are TRBV29-1 and TRBJ2-1; 7 bases fit TRBD2. Source material: PBMCs or T cells enriched from blood (not recorded which). The CDR3: CSVEGGPGPKRSYNEQFF. The CDR3, as DNA: TGCAGCGTTGAGGGAGGGCCGGGACCCAAGCGCTCCTACAATGAGCAGTTCTTC.